One T cell receptor beta chain is described in this entry. This sample is drawn from a study of glioma-infiltrating T cells after dendritic cell vaccination. Study context: Patients had newly diagnosed or recurrent glioblastoma and received dendritic cell vaccines.

Trimming stripped 4 bases from V and 0 bases from J, with 11 bases between. Looked up from germline, CDR1 is SGHDT and CDR2 is YYEEEE. This CDR3 region has 14 residues. This sample's time point: after dendritic cell vaccination, including at tumor progression/relapse. Assay used: immunoSEQ multiplex PCR; TCRdb lists only in-frame clones, some missing. The data hold about 87,000 clones, with roughly 80% observed a single time. This TCR was sampled from a human donor with glioblastoma. The chain employs TRBV5-6 and TRBJ2-7, with D uncertain. The starting material was blood, obtained after dendritic cell vaccination. CDR3: CASSLGVGSYEQYF. In DNA form, the CDR3 reads TGTGCCAGCAGCCTCGGAGTAGGCTCCTACGAGCAGTACTTC.